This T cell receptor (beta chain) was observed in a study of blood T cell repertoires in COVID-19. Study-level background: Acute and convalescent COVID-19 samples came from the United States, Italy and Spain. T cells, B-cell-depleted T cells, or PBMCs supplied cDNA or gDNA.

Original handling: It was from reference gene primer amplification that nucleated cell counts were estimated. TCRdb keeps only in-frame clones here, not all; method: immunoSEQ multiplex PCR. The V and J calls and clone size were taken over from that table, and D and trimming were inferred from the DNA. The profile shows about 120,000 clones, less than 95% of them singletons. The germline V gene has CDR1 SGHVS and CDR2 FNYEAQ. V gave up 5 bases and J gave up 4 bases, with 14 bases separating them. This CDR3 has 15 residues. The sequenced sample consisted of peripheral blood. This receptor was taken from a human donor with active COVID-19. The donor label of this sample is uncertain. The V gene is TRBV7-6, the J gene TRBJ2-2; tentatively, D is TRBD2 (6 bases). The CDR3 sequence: CASSPPPSATGELFF. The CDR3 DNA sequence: TGTGCCAGCAGCCCACCCCCTAGCGCCACCGGGGAGCTGTTTTTT.